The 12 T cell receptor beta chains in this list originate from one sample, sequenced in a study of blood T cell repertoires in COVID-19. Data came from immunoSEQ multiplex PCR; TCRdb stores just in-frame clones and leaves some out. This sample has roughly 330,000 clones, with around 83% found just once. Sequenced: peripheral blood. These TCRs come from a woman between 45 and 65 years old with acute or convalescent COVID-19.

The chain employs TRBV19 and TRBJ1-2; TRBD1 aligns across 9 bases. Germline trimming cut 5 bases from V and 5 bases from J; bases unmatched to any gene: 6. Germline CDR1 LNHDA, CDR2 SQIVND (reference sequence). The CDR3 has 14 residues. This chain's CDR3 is CASSAGQGFYGYTF. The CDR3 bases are TGTGCCAGTAGTGCCGGACAGGGGTTTTATGGCTACACCTTC. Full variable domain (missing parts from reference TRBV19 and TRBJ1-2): DGGITQSPKYLFRKEGQNVTLSCEQNLNHDAMYWYRQDPGQGLRLIYYSQIVNDFQKGDIAEGYSVSREKKESFPLTVTSAQKNPTAFYLCASSAGQGFYGYTFGSGTRLTVV.

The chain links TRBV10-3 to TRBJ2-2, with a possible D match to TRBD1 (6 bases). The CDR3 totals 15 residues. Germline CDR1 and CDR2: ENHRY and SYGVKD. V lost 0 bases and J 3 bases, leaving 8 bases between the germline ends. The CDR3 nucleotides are TGTGCCATCAGTGAGTCAAGACAGGACACCGGGGAGCTGTTTTTT. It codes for CAISESRQDTGELFF.

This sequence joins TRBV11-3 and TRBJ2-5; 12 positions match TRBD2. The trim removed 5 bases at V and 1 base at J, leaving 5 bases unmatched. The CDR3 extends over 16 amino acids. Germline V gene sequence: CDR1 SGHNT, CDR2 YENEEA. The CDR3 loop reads CASSRGLAGIQETQYF. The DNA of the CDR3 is TGTGCCAGCAGCCGGGGACTAGCGGGTATCCAAGAGACCCAGTACTTC.

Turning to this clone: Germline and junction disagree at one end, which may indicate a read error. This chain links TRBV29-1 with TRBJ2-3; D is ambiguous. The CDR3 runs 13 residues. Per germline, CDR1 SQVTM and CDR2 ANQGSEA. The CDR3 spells CSVEARGTDTQYF. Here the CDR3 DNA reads TGCAGCGTCGAAGCGCGAGGCACAGATACGCAGTATTTT.

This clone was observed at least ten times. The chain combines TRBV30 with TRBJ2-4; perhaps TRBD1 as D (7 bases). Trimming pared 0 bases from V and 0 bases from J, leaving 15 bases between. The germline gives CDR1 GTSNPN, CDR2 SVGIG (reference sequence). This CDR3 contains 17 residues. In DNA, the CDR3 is TGTGCCTGGAGTGTCCGGAGGGGGCCTCTAGCCAAAAACATTCAGTACTTC. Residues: CAWSVRRGPLAKNIQYF.

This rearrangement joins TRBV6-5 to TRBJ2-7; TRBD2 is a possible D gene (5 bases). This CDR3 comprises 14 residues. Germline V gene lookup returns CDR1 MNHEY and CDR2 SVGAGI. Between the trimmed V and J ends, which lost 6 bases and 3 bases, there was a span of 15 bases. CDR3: CASSAGIGNYEQYF. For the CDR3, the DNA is TGTGCCAGCAGCGCCGGGATAGGCAACTACGAGCAGTACTTC.

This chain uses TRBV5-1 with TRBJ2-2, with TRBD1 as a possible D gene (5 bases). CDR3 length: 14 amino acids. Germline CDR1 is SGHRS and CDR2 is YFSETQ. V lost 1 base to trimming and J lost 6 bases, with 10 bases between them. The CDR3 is CASSLRQGAGELFF. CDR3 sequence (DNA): TGCGCCAGCAGCTTGCGCCAGGGCGCCGGGGAGCTGTTTTTT.

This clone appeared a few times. Here the CDR3 reads CASSRASNQPQHF. The CDR3 bases are TGCGCCAGCTCCAGGGCCAGCAATCAGCCCCAGCATTTT. V and J are TRBV5-1 and TRBJ1-5, with D tentatively TRBD1 (5 bases). Looked up from germline, CDR1 is SGHRS and CDR2 is YFSETQ. This CDR3 is 13 amino acids long. The V end was cut by 7 bases, the J end by 1 base, with 9 bases between.

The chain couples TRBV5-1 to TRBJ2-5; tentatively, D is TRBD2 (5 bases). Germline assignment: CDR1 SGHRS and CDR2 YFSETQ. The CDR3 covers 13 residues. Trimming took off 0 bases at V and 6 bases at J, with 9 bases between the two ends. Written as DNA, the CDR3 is TGCGCCAGCAGCTTGGGTGGGGAGAAGACCCAGTACTTC. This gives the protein CASSLGGEKTQYF.

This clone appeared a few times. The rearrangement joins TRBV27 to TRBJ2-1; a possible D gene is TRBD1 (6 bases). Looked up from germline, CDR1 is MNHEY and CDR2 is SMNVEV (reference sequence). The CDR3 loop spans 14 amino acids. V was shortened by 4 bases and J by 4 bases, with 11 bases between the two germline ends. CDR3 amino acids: CASSSGVLYNEQFF. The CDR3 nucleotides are TGTGCCAGCAGTTCAGGGGTACTATACAATGAGCAGTTCTTC.

The CDR3: CASSLVRQGYGYTF. CDR3 bases: TGTGCCAGCAGTTTGGTCCGACAGGGGTATGGCTACACCTTC. The rearrangement uses TRBV27 and TRBJ1-2; TRBD1 matches 8 bases. The ends lost 3 bases at V and 5 bases at J; junction bases unmatched: 5. The length of the CDR3 is 14 residues. Germline CDR1 is MNHEY and CDR2 is SMNVEV (reference sequence).

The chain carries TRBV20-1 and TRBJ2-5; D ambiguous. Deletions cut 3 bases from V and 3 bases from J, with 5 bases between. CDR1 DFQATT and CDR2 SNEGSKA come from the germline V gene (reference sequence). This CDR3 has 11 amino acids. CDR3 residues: CSASTEETQYF. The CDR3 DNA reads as TGCAGTGCTAGCACAGAAGAGACCCAGTACTTC.